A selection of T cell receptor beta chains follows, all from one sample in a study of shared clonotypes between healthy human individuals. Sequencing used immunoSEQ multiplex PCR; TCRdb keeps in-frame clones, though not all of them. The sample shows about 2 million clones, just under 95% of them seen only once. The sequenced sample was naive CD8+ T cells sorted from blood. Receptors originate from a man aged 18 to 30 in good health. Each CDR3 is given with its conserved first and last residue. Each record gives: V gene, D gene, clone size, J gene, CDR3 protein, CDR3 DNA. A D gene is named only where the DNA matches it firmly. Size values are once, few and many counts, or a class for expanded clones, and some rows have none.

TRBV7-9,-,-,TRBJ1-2,CASSFEQGGYTF,TGTGCCAGCAGCTTCGAGCAAGGTGGCTACACCTTC
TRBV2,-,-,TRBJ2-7,CASSETLGAYEQYF,TGTGCCAGCAGCGAAACACTGGGGGCCTACGAGCAGTACTTC
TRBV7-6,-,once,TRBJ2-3,CASSLEASIGPTDTQYF,TGTGCCAGCAGCTTAGAGGCCTCCATCGGCCCCACAGATACGCAGTATTTT
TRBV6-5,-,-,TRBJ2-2,CASSYSTPGELFF,TGTGCCAGCAGTTATTCGACCCCCGGGGAGCTGTTTTTT
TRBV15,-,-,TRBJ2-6,CATSPTGLSGANVLTF,TGTGCCACCAGTCCGACAGGACTTTCTGGGGCCAACGTCCTGACTTTC
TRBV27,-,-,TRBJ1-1,CASSFGGRRNTEAFF,TGTGCCAGCAGTTTTGGTGGACGGAGGAACACTGAAGCTTTCTTT
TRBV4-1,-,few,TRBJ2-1,CASSQRSSFPEQFF,TGCGCCAGCAGCCAGAGATCTAGCTTCCCTGAGCAGTTCTTC
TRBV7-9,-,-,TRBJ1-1,CASSFGGYGDTEAFF,TGTGCCAGCAGCTTTGGAGGATACGGGGACACTGAAGCTTTCTTT
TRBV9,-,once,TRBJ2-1,CASSPEGGAWNEQFF,TGTGCCAGCAGCCCTGAGGGAGGAGCATGGAATGAGCAGTTCTTC
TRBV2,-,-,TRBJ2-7,CASRQGPYYEQYF,TGTGCCAGCAGGCAGGGACCCTACTACGAGCAGTACTTC
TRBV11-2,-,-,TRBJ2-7,CASSLDRVTAYEQYF,TGTGCCAGCAGCTTAGATCGTGTCACCGCCTACGAGCAGTACTTC
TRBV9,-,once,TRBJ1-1,CASSVDDGAEAFF,TGTGCCAGCAGCGTAGACGACGGGGCTGAAGCTTTCTTT
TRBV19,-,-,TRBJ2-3,CASSIVEGPDTQYF,TGTGCCAGTAGTATAGTGGAGGGGCCAGATACGCAGTATTTT
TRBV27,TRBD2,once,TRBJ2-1,CASSFPAGGLSYNEQFF,TGTGCCAGCAGTTTCCCCGCGGGAGGGCTCTCCTACAATGAGCAGTTCTTC
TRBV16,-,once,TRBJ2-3,CASSRSGVTSTDTQYF,TGTGCCAGCAGCCGTTCGGGAGTCACTAGCACAGATACGCAGTATTTT
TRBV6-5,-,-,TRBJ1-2,CASSFGGGTNGYTF,TGTGCCAGCAGTTTCGGAGGGGGTACGAATGGCTACACCTTC
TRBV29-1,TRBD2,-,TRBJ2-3,CSVEDSGRGTDTQYF,TGCAGCGTTGAAGACAGCGGGAGGGGGACAGATACGCAGTATTTT
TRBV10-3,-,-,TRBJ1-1,CAISESGTNTEAFF,TGTGCCATCAGTGAGTCGGGGACGAACACTGAAGCTTTCTTT